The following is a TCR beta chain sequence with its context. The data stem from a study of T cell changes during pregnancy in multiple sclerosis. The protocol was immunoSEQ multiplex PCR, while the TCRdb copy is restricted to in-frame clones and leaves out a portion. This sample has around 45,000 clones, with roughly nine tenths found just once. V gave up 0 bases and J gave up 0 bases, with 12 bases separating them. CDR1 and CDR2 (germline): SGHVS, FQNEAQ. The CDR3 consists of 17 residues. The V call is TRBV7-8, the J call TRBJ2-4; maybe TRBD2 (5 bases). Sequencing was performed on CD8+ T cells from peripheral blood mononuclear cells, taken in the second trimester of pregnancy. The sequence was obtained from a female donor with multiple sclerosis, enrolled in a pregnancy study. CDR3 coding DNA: TGTGCCAGCAGCTTAGCGCCGGGAAACATAGCCAAAAACATTCAGTACTTC. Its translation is CASSLAPGNIAKNIQYF.